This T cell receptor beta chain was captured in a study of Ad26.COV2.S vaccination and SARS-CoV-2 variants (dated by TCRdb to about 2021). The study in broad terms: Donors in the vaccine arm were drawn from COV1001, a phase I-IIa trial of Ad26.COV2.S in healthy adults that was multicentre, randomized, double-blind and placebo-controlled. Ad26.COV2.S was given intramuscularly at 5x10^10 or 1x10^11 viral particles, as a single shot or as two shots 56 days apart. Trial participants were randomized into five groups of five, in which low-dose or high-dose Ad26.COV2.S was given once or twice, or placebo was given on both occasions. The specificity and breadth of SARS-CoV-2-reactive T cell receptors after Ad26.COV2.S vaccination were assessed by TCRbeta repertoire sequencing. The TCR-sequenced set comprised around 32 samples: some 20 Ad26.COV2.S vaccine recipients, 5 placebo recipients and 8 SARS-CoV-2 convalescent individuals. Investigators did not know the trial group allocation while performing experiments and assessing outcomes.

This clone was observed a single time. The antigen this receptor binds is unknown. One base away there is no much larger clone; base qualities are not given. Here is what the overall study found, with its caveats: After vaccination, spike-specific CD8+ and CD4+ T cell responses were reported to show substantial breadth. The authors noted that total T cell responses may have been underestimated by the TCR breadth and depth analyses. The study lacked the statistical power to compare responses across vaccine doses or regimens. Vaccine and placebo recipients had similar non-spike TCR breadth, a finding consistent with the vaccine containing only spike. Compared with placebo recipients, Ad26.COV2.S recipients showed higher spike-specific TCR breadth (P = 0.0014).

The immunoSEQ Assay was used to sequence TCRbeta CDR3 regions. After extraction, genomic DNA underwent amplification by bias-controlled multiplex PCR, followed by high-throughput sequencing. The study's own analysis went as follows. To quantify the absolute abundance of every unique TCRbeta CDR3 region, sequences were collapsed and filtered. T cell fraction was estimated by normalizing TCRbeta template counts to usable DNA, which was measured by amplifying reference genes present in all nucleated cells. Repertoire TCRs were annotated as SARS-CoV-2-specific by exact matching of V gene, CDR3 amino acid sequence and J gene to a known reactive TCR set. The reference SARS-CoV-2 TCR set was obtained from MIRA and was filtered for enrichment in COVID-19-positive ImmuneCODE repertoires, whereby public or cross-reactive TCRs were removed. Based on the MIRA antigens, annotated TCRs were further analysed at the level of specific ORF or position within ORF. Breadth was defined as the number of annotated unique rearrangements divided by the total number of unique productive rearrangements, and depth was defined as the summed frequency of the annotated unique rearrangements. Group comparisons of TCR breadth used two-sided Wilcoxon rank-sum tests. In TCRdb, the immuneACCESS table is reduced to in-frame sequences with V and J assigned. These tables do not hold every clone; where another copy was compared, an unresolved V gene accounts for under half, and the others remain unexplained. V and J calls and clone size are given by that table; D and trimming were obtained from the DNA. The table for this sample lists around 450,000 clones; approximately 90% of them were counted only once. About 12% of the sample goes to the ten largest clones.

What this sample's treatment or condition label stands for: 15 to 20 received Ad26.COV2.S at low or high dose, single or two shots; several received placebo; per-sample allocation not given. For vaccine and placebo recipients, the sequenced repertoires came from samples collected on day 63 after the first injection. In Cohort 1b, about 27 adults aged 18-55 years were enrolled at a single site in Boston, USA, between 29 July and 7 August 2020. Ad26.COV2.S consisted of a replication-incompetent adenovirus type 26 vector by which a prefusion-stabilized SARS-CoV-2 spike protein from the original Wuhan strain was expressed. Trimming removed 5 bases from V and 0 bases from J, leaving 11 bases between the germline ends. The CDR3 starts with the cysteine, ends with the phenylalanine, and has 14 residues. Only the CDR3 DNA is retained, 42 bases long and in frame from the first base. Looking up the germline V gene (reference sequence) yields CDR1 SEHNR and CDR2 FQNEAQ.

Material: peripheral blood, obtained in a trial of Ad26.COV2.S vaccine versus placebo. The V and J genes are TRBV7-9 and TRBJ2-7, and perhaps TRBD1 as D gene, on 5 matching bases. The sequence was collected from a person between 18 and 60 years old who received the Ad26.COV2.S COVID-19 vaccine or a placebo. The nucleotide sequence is TGTGCCAGCAGCCTCCAGACAGACTCCTACGAGCAGTACTTC. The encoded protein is CASSLQTDSYEQYF.